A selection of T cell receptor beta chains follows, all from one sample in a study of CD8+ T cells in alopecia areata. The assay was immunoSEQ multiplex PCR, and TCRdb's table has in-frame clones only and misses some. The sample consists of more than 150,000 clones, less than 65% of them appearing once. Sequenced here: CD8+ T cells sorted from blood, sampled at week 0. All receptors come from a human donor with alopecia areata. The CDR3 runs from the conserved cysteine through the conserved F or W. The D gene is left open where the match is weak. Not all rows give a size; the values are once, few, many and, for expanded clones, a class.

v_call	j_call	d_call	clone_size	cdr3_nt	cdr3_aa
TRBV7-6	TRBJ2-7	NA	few	TGTGCCAGCAGCTCGGGGACGGTCTCCTACGAGCAGTACTTC	CASSSGTVSYEQYF
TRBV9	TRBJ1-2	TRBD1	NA	TGTGCCAGCAGCGTAGACAGATCAGGGGGTTATGGCTACACCTTC	CASSVDRSGGYGYTF
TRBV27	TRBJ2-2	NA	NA	TGTGCCAGCAGTTCATCAGTGAACACCGGGGAGCTGTTTTTT	CASSSSVNTGELFF
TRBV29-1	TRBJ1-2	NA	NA	TGCAGCGTTGAAGACCGGGGTTCTTATGGCTACACCTTC	CSVEDRGSYGYTF
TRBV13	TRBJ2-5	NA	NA	TGTGCCAGCAGCCCAAGGGGTGGAGCGCAAGAGACCCAGTACTTC	CASSPRGGAQETQYF
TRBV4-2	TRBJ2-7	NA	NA	TGTGCCAGCAGCCAAGAACACCTATCGTCGGGGGGCCACGAGCAGTACTTC	CASSQEHLSSGGHEQYF
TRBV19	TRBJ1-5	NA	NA	TGTGCCAGTAGTATTGAGGGGCTGGGGACCAATCAGCCCCAGCATTTT	CASSIEGLGTNQPQHF
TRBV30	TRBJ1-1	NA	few	TGTGCCTGGGCGGACACGAACACTGAAGCTTTCTTT	CAWADTNTEAFF
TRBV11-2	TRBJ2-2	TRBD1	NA	TGTGCCAGCAGCTTAGATCTTGACAGGGGCACCGGGGAGCTGTTTTTT	CASSLDLDRGTGELFF
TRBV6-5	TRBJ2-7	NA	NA	TGTGCCAGCAGTGGTGCGTACTCCTACGAGCAGTACTTC	CASSGAYSYEQYF
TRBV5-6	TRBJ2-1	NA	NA	TGTGCCAGCAGCGTAGCCGAGGGACTCCACAATGAGCAGTTCTTC	CASSVAEGLHNEQFF
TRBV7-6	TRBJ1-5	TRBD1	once	TGTGCCAGCAGCTCCGGGACAGGGAGCAATCAGCCCCAGCATTTT	CASSSGTGSNQPQHF
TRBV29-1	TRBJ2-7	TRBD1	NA	TGCAGCGTTGGGACAGGGGACAGCTACGAGCAGTACTTC	CSVGTGDSYEQYF
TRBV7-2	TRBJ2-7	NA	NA	TGTGCCAGCAGCCCCAGTTATGGGGAGCAGTACTTC	CASSPSYGEQYF
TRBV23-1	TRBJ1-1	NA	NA	TGCGCCAGCAGTCGCCTATCCACGGGACATTCGAACACTGAAGCTTTCTTT	CASSRLSTGHSNTEAFF
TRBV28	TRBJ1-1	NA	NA	TGTGCCAGCAGTTTACCGACAGGATGGGAAGCTTTCTTT	CASSLPTGWEAFF
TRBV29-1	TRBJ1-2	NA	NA	TGCAGCGTTGACAAGGATGGCTACACCTTC	CSVDKDGYTF
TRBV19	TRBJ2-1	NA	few	TGTGCCAGTAGTATTTACGGGACTCCTATTAATGAGCAGTTCTTC	CASSIYGTPINEQFF
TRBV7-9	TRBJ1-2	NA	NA	TGTGCCAGCAGCTTAGTGCCCCTCTTGGGCTACACCTTC	CASSLVPLLGYTF
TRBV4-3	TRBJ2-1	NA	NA	TGCGCCAGCAGCCAAGGAGAAGAGCTTAATGAGCAGTTCTTC	CASSQGEELNEQFF
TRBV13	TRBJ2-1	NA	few	TGTGCCAGCAGCTACTCAAGCGGAAATGAGCAGTTCTTC	CASSYSSGNEQFF
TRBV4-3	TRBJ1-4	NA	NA	TGCGCCAGCAGCCAAGAGCGAGCAACTAATGAAAAACTGTTTTTT	CASSQERATNEKLFF
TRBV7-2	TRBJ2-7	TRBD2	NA	TGTGCCAGCAGCTCGGGAGGGGGGGCTTACGAGCAGTACTTC	CASSSGGGAYEQYF
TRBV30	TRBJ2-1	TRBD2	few	TGTGCCTGGAGTCTCGGCGGGGGGAATGAGCAGTTCTTC	CAWSLGGGNEQFF
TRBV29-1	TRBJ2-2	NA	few	TGCAGCGCCGTGGGGGAAACGAACACCGGGGAGCTGTTTTTT	CSAVGETNTGELFF
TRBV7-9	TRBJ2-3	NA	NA	TGTGCCAGCAGCTTAGCTGGAGACACAGATACGCAGTATTTT	CASSLAGDTDTQYF
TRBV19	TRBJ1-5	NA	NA	TGTGCCAGTGCCCAATCACCGTATAGCAATCAGCCCCAGCATTTT	CASAQSPYSNQPQHF
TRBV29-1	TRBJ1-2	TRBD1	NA	TGCAGCGCCATGGGACAGGGGGATGGCTACACCTTC	CSAMGQGDGYTF
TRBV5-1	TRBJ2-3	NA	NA	TGCGCCAGCAGCTTGACCACTTCAGATACGCAGTATTTT	CASSLTTSDTQYF
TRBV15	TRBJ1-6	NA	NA	TGTGCCACCCGGATCGGACATACGGATTCACCCCTCCACTTT	CATRIGHTDSPLHF
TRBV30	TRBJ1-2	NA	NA	TGTGCCTGGACCCTCAATGGTGGGGACGGCTACACCTTC	CAWTLNGGDGYTF
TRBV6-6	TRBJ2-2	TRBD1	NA	TGTGCCAGCAGTTACTCTGACAGGGAGGAGCTGTTTTTT	CASSYSDREELFF
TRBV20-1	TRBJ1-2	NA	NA	TGCAGTGCTAGAGCGGGGGGCTACACCTTC	CSARAGGYTF
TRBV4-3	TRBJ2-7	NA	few	TGCGCCAGCAGCCAACCGGGGGCGAACGAGCAGTACTTC	CASSQPGANEQYF
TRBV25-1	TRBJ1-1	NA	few	TGTGCCAGCAGTGATTCGGTCCCTGAAGCTTTCTTT	CASSDSVPEAFF
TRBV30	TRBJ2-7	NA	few	TGTGCCTGGAGTGTACTAGAGGTTGGCGAGCAGTACTTC	CAWSVLEVGEQYF
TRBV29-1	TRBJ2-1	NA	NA	TGCAGCGTTGAAGATCAGGCAGGGGTCTACAATGAGCAGTTCTTC	CSVEDQAGVYNEQFF
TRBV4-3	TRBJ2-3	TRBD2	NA	TGCGCCAGCAGCCAAGAACTAGCGGGGGATACGCAGTATTTT	CASSQELAGDTQYF
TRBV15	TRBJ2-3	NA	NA	TGTGCCACCAGCAGAGCTAGGGGCACAGATACGCAGTATTTT	CATSRARGTDTQYF
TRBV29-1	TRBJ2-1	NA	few	TGCAGCGTTGTTGTAAGGCAGCCCTTAGGGGATGAGCAGTTCTTC	CSVVVRQPLGDEQFF
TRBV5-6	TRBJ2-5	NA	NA	TGTGCCAGCAGCTTTACCGGGACAACGACGGTTGAGTACTTC	CASSFTGTTTVEYF
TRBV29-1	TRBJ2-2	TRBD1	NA	TGCAGCGTTGGGACAGGGGGGAGCACCGGGGAGCTGTTTTTT	CSVGTGGSTGELFF